The 5 T cell receptor beta chains below come from one sample, sequenced in a study of T cells in localized non-small cell lung cancer. Clones were sequenced by immunoSEQ multiplex PCR, and TCRdb holds only the in-frame ones, with some missing. The data contain fewer than 90,000 clones, around 80% of them singletons. The source material was PBMCs, sampled before any cancer treatment. All receptors derive from a man between 40 and 75 years old with stage II squamous cell lung carcinoma.

CDR3 DNA sequence: TGTGCCAGCAGCCGAGGCGGGGGCGGGGACACTGAAGCTTTCTTT. Protein: CASSRGGGGDTEAFF. The chain uses TRBV4-2 and TRBJ1-1; D may be TRBD1 (6 bases). V dropped 4 bases and J dropped 3 bases, with 15 bases sitting between them. Germline V gene data show CDR1 as LGHNA and CDR2 as YNFKEQ. CDR3 length: 15 residues.

V usage is TRBV9 and J usage is TRBJ1-2; no definite D call. The V end was cut by 0 bases, the J end by 1 base, with 10 bases between. Germline V gene lookup returns CDR1 SGDLS and CDR2 YYNGEE. The CDR3 is 15 amino acids. CDR3 in DNA: TGTGCCAGCAGCGTAGCAGCACAGCGTAACTATGGCTACACCTTC. Protein product: CASSVAAQRNYGYTF.

For the CDR3, the DNA is TGTGCCAGCAGTTTATCGCCCACTAGCGGCCCCACAGATACGCAGTATTTT. Translation: CASSLSPTSGPTDTQYF. V gene TRBV27 combines with J gene TRBJ2-3; 8 bases fit TRBD2. V trimming: 0 bases; J trimming: 2 bases; junction bases outside the gene matches: 7. Germline V lookup: CDR1 MNHEY, CDR2 SMNVEV (reference sequence). This CDR3 is built from 17 residues.

The chain has TRBV29-1 and TRBJ2-3; D might be TRBD2 (6 bases). The V gene's germline CDR1 is SQVTM and CDR2 ANQGSEA. This CDR3 has 12 amino acids. Trimming took off 5 bases at V and 8 bases at J, with 14 bases between the two ends. The CDR3 loop reads CSVRLDGSTQYF. The DNA of the CDR3 is TGCAGCGTTCGACTAGATGGGAGTACGCAGTATTTT.

J is TRBJ2-3 and V is TRBV29-1; TRBD1 matches 9 bases. CDR3 length: 15 residues. Germline CDR1 reads SQVTM; CDR2 reads ANQGSEA. Trimming cost V 6 bases and J 5 bases; bases outside gene matches: 12. CDR3 protein: CSVADWDRVQDTQYF. The CDR3 DNA reads as TGCAGCGTAGCAGATTGGGACAGGGTCCAAGATACGCAGTATTTT.